The next 8 T cell receptor beta chains were all read from a single sample in a study of vaccination effects on CD4 cells after COVID-19. Sequencing in the ViraFEST assay came after antigen-specific CD4+ T cells had been expanded with viral peptide pools, which were used to stimulate PBMC. Once cultured for 10 days, the cells underwent separation to obtain CD4+ T cells. Two doses of either BNT162b2 or mRNA-1273 were given to each participant. The method was immunoSEQ multiplex PCR; TCRdb's version includes in-frame clones alone and lacks a portion of them. The sample lists nearly 30,000 clones, roughly 68% occurring once. No antigen has been identified for these receptors. The sample in question was CD4+ T cells from PBMCs cultured with HCoV-OC43 spike peptides, obtained after COVID-19 vaccination. Subset of the sample: HCoV-OC43 spike overlapping peptide pool stimulation. The receptor source for this set is a human donor who received a COVID-19 vaccine.

This sequence joins TRBV10-3 and TRBJ1-5; D is possibly TRBD1 (5 bases). V was pared by 2 bases and J by 7 bases, with 15 bases between. Germline lookup yields CDR1 ENHRY and CDR2 SYGVKD. The CDR3 has 15 amino acids. Written as DNA, the CDR3 is TGTGCCATCAGTGAGCAAGACAGTAATACCCAGCCCCAGCATTTT. This sequence encodes CAISEQDSNTQPQHF.

This clone appeared a few times. The rearrangement joins TRBV18 to TRBJ1-1, with D possibly TRBD1 on 5 matching bases. Germline V lookup: CDR1 KGHSH, CDR2 LQKENI. V was clipped by 2 bases and J by 1 base, with 11 bases between them. The CDR3 length is 15 residues. The CDR3 nucleotides read TGTGCCAGCTCACCATATTCAGGACAGAACACTGAAGCTTTCTTT. It yields the protein CASSPYSGQNTEAFF.

This chain links TRBV18 with TRBJ2-4; TRBD1 might be the D (5 bases). The CDR3 loop spans 17 amino acids. With 0 bases removed from V and 0 bases from J, the gap between germline ends came to 12 bases. CDR1 and CDR2 (germline): KGHSH, LQKENI. The CDR3 coding sequence is TGTGCCAGCTCACCACCGGTAGGGGCGCTAGCCAAAAACATTCAGTACTTC. It codes for CASSPPVGALAKNIQYF.

The rearrangement joins TRBV18 to TRBJ1-2; D might be TRBD1 (6 bases). V was trimmed by 2 bases and J by 2 bases, leaving 6 bases between them. This CDR3 region has 13 residues. From germline, CDR1 is KGHSH and CDR2 LQKENI. CDR3 sequence: CASSPGTNYGYTF. DNA for the CDR3: TGTGCCAGCTCACCAGGGACAAACTATGGCTACACCTTC.

The gene calls are TRBV3-1 (or the pseudogene TRBV3-2) and TRBJ2-7; 8 bases line up with TRBD2. The CDR3 runs to 15 residues. V lost 5 bases and J lost 1; bases outside the gene matches: 7. CDR1 LGHDT and CDR2 YNNKEL come from the germline V gene (reference sequence). CDR3 coding DNA: TGTGCCAGCAGCGAAACTAGCGGTAGATCCTACGAGCAGTACTTC. This sequence encodes CASSETSGRSYEQYF.

This chain joins TRBV5-1 and TRBJ2-3; D is perhaps TRBD1 or TRBD2 (5 bases each). In germline, CDR1 is SGHRS, CDR2 YFSETQ. The CDR3 has 12 residues. V gave up 6 bases and J gave up 4 bases, with 9 bases separating them. CDR3 sequence (DNA): TGCGCCAGCAATCGGGACCCAGATACGCAGTATTTT. Translated, it gives CASNRDPDTQYF.

The chain combines TRBV28 with TRBJ2-7; a possible D gene is TRBD1 (5 bases). The germline gives CDR1 MDHEN, CDR2 SYDVKM. The CDR3 has 15 amino acids. Trimming took 4 bases from V and 4 from J, leaving 17 bases between them. CDR3 nucleotides: TGTGCCAGCAGTTCCCCGATAAGGGGAAATTACGAGCAGTACTTC. Encoded protein: CASSSPIRGNYEQYF.

This clone was seen just once. V is TRBV6-6 and J is TRBJ1-1; D unclear. V was shortened by 2 bases and J by 6 bases, with 10 bases between the two germline ends. Per germline, CDR1 MNHNY and CDR2 SVGAGI (reference sequence). The CDR3 sequence is 13 residues long. The CDR3 DNA sequence: TGTGCCAGCAGTTACGCGCCGGGCCCTGAAGCTTTCTTT. Translating gives CASSYAPGPEAFF.